This T cell receptor beta chain was sequenced in a study of early T cells in non-severe SARS-CoV-2 infection. Overall study context: RNA in bulk from unsorted whole blood was sequenced, and chains were unpaired. Study observations and caveats: Missing private and CD4 specificities, VDJdb matching favored anti-spike CD8 responses.

Unique molecular identifiers were attached to individual cDNA molecules. TCRdb itself ran the 5' RACE reads through MiXCR, one entry per CDR3 protein. In the table there are some 66,000 distinct CDR3 sequences, approximately 9% of which are singletons. The CDR3 extends over 16 amino acids. Germline CDR1 reads SGHRS; CDR2 reads YFSETQ. The V end was cut by 0 bases, the J end by 2 bases, with 14 bases between. This clonotype was detected only a few times. Its target is not known. The source material was whole blood. The TCR sequence derives from an adult who was a healthcare worker with PCR-confirmed SARS-CoV-2 infection or an uninfected control (not recorded which). The chain couples TRBV5-1 to TRBJ2-5; D is possibly TRBD1 (7 bases). CDR3 protein: CASSLASGGRQETQYF. The CDR3 nucleotides read TGCGCCAGCAGCTTGGCGTCAGGGGGGAGACAAGAGACCCAGTACTTC.